This T cell receptor beta chain is from a study of T-cell memory formation after mild COVID-19. Study-level results: Clonal second-wave expansions that peaked on day 37 had unconfirmed SARS-CoV-2 specificity. Clones contracting across day 15 to 85 had a balanced CD4/CD8 profile; later expanding clones leaned CD4+. The study found contracting CD4+ clones mainly in CM and EM and contracting CD8+ clones in EMRA.

MiXCR was run by TCRdb on the 5' RACE reads, yielding one entry per CDR3 protein. The sample lists about 320,000 distinct CDR3 sequences, roughly an eighth occurring once. Germline V gene lookup returns CDR1 SGHDT and CDR2 YYEEEE. The V end was cut by 2 bases, the J end by 4 bases, with 10 bases between. The CDR3 is made up of 14 amino acids. This clonotype was counted only a few times. Its antigen is undetermined. The J gene is TRBJ2-4, the V gene TRBV5-6; D call uncertain. The source of this sequence is a man between 18 and 29 years old who had mild COVID-19 (a few samples of this study predate the infection). Cell type and time point are not known. Sequenced sample: PBMCs or a T cell subset sorted from them (not recorded which). Here the CDR3 reads CASSFQDRKNIQYF. In DNA form, the CDR3 reads TGTGCCAGCAGCTTCCAGGACCGAAAAAACATTCAGTACTTC.